This is a list of T cell receptor beta chains from one sample in a study of T cells in Graves' hyperthyroidism and ophthalmopathy. TCRdb independently ran MiXCR on the multiplex PCR reads; one entry per CDR3 protein. Among fewer than 250,000 distinct CDR3 sequences listed, approximately 23% were seen once. Sequenced sample: blood. The origin of the receptors is a woman in her thirties or forties with Graves' ophthalmopathy. The CDR3 runs from the conserved cysteine through the conserved F or W. A D gene is named only where the DNA matches it firmly. Size values are once, few and many counts, or a class for expanded clones, and some rows have none.

TRBJ2-7	TRBD2	NA	TRBV4-2	TGTGCCAGCAGCCAAGTTTCTGACCCCGGGACTAGCGGCTACGAGCAGTACTTC	CASSQVSDPGTSGYEQYF
TRBJ2-7	TRBD2	many	TRBV28	TGTGCCAGCACCCCTAGCGGCCCACCCTACGAGCAGTACTTC	CASTPSGPPYEQYF
TRBJ1-5	TRBD1	NA	TRBV6-2/TRBV6-3	TGTGCCAGCAGCCGCGGCGGACAGGCTCAGCAGCCCCAGCATTTT	CASSRGGQAQQPQHF
TRBJ1-1	TRBD1	many	TRBV18	TGTGCCAGCTCACGGCCGGGACAGACCGTAACGAACACTGAAGCTTTCTTT	CASSRPGQTVTNTEAFF
TRBJ2-7	NA	many	TRBV5-1	TGCGCCAGCAGCTTGGATGACAACGAGCAGTACTTC	CASSLDDNEQYF
TRBJ2-7	TRBD2	many	TRBV10-1	TGCGCCAGCAGTGGTAGCGGGACGAACGAGCAGTACTTC	CASSGSGTNEQYF
TRBJ1-3	TRBD1	NA	TRBV6-1	TGTGCCAGCAGACACGAAGTCGGGACAGGGGGCAGAAACACCATATATTTT	CASRHEVGTGGRNTIYF
TRBJ2-5	NA	NA	TRBV12-3/TRBV12-4	TGTGCCAGCAGGGTACTAGAGACCCAGTACTTC	CASRVLETQYF
TRBJ1-5	NA	NA	TRBV6-2/TRBV6-3	TGTGCCAGCAGTTACGGGTCAGGTCGGCCCCAGCATTTT	CASSYGSGRPQHF
TRBJ2-2	NA	few	TRBV11-2	TGTGCCAGCAGCTCGCAGAACACCGGGGAGCTGTTTTTT	CASSSQNTGELFF
TRBJ2-2	TRBD2	NA	TRBV19	TGTGCCAGTATCCTTAGCGGGAGGTACACCGGGGAGCTGTTTTTT	CASILSGRYTGELFF
TRBJ1-1	NA	NA	TRBV20-1	TGCAGTGCTACCCGGGACGGGAGGGGGACTGAAGCTTTCTTT	CSATRDGRGTEAFF
TRBJ1-5	NA	NA	TRBV7-8	TGTGCCAGCAGCTTAGATTGGGGGCTAAATCAGCCCCAGCATTTT	CASSLDWGLNQPQHF
TRBJ1-1	NA	few	TRBV6-1	TGTGCCAGCAGTGCGGGGGCCATGAACACTGAAGCTTTCTTT	CASSAGAMNTEAFF
TRBJ2-7	TRBD1	many	TRBV5-1	TGCGCCAGCAGCACCGGACAGGGGGCGATTAACGAGCAGTACTTC	CASSTGQGAINEQYF
TRBJ2-7	TRBD2	NA	TRBV3-1	TGTGCCAGCAGCTCGTCCCAGGCGGGGGCCTACGAGCAGTACTTC	CASSSSQAGAYEQYF
TRBJ1-2	NA	once	TRBV7-2	TGTGCCAGCAGCTTAGGCTGGGGTGCAGGTGGCTACACCTTC	CASSLGWGAGGYTF
TRBJ2-7	NA	few	TRBV6-5	TGTGCCAGCAGTTACAGGAGCCGTTACGAGCAGTACTTC	CASSYRSRYEQYF
TRBJ2-5	TRBD1	NA	TRBV6-2/TRBV6-3	TGTGCCAGCAGTTACAGGGGGCAAGAAGAGACCCAGTACTTC	CASSYRGQEETQYF